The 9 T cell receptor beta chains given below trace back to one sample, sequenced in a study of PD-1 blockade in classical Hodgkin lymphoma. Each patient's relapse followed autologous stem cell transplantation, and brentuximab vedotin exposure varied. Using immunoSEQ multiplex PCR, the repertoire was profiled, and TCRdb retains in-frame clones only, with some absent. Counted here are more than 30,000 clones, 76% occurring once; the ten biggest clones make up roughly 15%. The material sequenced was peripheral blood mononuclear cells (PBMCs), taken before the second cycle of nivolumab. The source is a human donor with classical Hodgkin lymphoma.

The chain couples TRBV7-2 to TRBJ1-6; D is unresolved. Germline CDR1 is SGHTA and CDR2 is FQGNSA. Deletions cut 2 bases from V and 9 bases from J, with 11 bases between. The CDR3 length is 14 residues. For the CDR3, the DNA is TGTGCCAGCAGCTTATCGGGGTCAAGTTCACCCCTCCACTTT. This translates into CASSLSGSSSPLHF.

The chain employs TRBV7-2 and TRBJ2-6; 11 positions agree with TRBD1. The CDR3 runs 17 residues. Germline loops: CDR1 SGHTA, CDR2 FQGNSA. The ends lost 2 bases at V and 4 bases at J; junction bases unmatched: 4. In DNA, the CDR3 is TGTGCCAGCAGCTTATCCGGACAGGGGGCCGGGGCCAACGTCCTGACTTTC. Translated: CASSLSGQGAGANVLTF.

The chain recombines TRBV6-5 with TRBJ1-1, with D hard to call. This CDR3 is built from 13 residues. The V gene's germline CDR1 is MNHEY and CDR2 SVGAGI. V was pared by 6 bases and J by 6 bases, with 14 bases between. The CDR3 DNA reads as TGTGCCAGCAGGAGAGGACGGGCTTCTGAAGCTTTCTTT. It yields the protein CASRRGRASEAFF.

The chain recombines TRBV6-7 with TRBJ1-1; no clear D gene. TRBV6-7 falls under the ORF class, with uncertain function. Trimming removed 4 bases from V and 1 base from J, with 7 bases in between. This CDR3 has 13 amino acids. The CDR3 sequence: CASSCPTNTEAFF. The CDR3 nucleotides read TGTGCCAGCAGTTGCCCCACGAACACTGAAGCTTTCTTT.

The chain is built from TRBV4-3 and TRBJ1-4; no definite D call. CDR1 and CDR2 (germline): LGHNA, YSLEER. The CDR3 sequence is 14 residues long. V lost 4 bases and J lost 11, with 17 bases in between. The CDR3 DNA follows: TGCGCCAGCAGCCTAATACAGACGGACGGCAAACTGTTTTTT. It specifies CASSLIQTDGKLFF.

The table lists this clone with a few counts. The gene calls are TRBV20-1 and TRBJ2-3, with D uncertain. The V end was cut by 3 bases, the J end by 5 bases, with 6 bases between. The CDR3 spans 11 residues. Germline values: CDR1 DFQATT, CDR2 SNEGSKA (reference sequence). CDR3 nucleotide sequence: TGCAGTGCTAGGGCAGGAGATACGCAGTATTTT. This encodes CSARAGDTQYF.

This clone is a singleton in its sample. The CDR3 DNA reads as TGTGCCAGCAGTTCCCGGGCCACAGCCAGGGGCTACACCTTC. The encoded protein is CASSSRATARGYTF. The chain uses TRBV27 and TRBJ1-2; no firm D call. Per germline, CDR1 MNHEY and CDR2 SMNVEV (reference sequence). CDR3 size: 14 residues. V lost 4 bases and J lost 8, with 17 bases in between.

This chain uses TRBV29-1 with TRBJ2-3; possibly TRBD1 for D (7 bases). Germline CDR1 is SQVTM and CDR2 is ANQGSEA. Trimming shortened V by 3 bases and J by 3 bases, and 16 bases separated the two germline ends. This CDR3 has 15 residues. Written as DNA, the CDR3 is TGCAGCGTTGAGAAAAAGGGGGCGGGGACAGATACGCAGTATTTT. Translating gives CSVEKKGAGTDTQYF.

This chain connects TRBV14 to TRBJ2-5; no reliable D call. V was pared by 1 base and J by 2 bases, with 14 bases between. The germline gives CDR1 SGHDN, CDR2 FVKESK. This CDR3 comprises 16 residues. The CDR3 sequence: CASSQGSLWVQETQYF. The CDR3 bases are TGTGCCAGCAGCCAAGGATCCCTATGGGTACAAGAGACCCAGTACTTC. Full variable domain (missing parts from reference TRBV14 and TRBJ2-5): EAGVTQFPSHSVIEKGQTVTLRCDPISGHDNLYWYRRVMGKEIKFLLHFVKESKQDESGMPNNRFLAERTGGTYSTLKVQPAELEDSGVYFCASSQGSLWVQETQYFGPGTRLLVL.